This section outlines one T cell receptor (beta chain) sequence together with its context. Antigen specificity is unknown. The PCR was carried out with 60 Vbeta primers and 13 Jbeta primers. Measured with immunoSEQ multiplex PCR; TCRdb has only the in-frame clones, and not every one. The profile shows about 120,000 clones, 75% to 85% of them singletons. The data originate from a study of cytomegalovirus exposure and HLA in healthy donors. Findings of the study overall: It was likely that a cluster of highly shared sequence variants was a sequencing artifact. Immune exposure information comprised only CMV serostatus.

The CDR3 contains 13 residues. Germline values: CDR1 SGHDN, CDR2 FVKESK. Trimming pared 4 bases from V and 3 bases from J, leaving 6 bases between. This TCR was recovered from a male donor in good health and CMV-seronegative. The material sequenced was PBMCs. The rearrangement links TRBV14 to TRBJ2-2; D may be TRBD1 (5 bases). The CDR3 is CASSRTHTGELFF. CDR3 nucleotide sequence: TGTGCCAGCAGCCGGACACACACCGGGGAGCTGTTTTTT.